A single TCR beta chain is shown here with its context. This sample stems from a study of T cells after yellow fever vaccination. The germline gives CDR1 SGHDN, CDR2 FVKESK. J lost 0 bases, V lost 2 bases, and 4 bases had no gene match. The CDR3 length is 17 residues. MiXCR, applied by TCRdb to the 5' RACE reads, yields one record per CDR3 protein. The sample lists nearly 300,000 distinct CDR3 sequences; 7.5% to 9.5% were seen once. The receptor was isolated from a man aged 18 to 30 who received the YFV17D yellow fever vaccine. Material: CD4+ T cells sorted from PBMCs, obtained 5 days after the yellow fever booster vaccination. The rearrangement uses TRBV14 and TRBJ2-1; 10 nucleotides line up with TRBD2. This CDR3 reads CASSQLAGDSSYNEQFF. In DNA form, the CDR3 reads TGTGCCAGCAGCCAACTAGCGGGGGATAGCTCCTACAATGAGCAGTTCTTC.